This entry concerns a single T cell receptor beta chain. The antigen is undetermined. This entry belongs to a study of T cell responses to AZD1222 COVID-19 vaccine. The CDR3 totals 15 residues. Germline values: CDR1 ENHRY, CDR2 SYGVKD. After removal of 0 bases from V and 1 base from J, the junction contained 1 base not matched to a gene. Findings and caveats of the study: Clonal diversity was possibly underestimated, and white British individuals and females predominated among donors. Repertoires in all cases were sampled only once the peak T cell response had passed. Among vaccine-associated CD4 TCRs, coverage spanned spike, with dominance at 160-218 and 743-854. Unmutated variant regions are reportedly the target of nearly half of TCRs that are spike-specific.

The repertoire was sequenced with immunoSEQ multiplex PCR; TCRdb's copy has only in-frame clones and lacks some. This table holds 150,000 to 200,000 clones, more than 75% found once. V usage is TRBV10-3 and J usage is TRBJ1-1, with 8 bases lining up with TRBD1. The source is an adult in good health. The sequenced sample was peripheral blood, obtained on day 0 of MenACWY control vaccination. CDR3 residues: CAISESQGENTEAFF. The CDR3 bases are TGTGCCATCAGTGAGTCACAGGGGGAGAACACTGAAGCTTTCTTT.